This record covers a single TCR beta chain. What this receptor recognizes is not known. There are no base qualities to consult, and no much larger clone falls within one base. Per the germline V gene, SGDLS is the CDR1 and YYNGEE is the CDR2. V is shortened by 4 bases, J by 2 bases, and the region joining them spans 13 bases. The CDR3 spans 14 residues, from the cysteine through the phenylalanine. Only the CDR3 portion is preserved as DNA: 42 bases, with reading frame beginning at the first base. The record originates from a study of T cell changes during pregnancy in multiple sclerosis (dated by TCRdb to 2018 to 2020). General notes on the study: In women with multiple sclerosis, the researchers looked at how the T cell repertoire shifted as pregnancy progressed.

Library creation used the immunoSEQ multiplex PCR assay. Entries here come from immuneACCESS through TCRdb and include only in-frame sequences with V and J called. Some clones fail to appear in such tables; in the studies checked, an unresolved V gene covers under half of the shortfall, and the cause of the remainder is unknown. In this sample the table shows 39,000 or so clones, 92% of which occur a single time. The top ten clones comprise under 30% of the sample. The chain uses TRBV9 and TRBJ2-7; a tentative D match to TRBD2 spans 6 bases. Sequencing used CD8+ T cells from peripheral blood mononuclear cells, obtained before pregnancy. The receptor was derived from a female donor with multiple sclerosis, enrolled in a pregnancy study. The CDR3 has the sequence CASSPRLVAYEQYF. The DNA is TGTGCCAGCAGCCCGCGACTAGTGGCCTACGAGCAGTACTTC.